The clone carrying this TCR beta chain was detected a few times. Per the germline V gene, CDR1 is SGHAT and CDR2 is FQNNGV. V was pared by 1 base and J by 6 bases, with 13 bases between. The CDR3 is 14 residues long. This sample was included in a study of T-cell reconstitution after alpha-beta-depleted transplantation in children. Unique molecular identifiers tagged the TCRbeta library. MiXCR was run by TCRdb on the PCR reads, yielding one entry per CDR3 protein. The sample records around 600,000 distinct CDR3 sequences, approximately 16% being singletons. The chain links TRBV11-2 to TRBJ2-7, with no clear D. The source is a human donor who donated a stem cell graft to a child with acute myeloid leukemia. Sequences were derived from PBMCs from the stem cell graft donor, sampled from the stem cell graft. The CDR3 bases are TGTGCCAGCAGCTTAGGGGCCAATTTGATCGAGCAGTACTTC. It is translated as CASSLGANLIEQYF. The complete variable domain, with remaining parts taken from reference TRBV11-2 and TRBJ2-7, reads EAGVAQSPRYKIIEKRQSVAFWCNPISGHATLYWYQQILGQGPKLLIQFQNNGVVDDSQLPKDRFSAERLKGVDSTLKIQPAKLEDSAVYLCASSLGANLIEQYFGPGTRLTVT.